This note documents a single T cell receptor (beta chain) sequence. Authors' processing steps: Amplifying reference gene primers gave estimates of nucleated cell counts. TCRdb keeps only in-frame clones here, not all; method: immunoSEQ multiplex PCR. The V and J calls and the clone size are those of that table, but D and trimming were determined from the DNA. The data contain about 400,000 clones, 88% of them singletons. The data were taken from a study of blood T cell repertoires in COVID-19. Study-level information: Acute and convalescent COVID-19 samples came from the United States, Italy and Spain. T cells, B-cell-depleted T cells, or PBMCs provided the cDNA or gDNA that served as material.

The V and J ends lost 1 base and 1 base respectively, with 8 bases between them. Germline V gives CDR1 SGHRS, CDR2 YFSETQ. This CDR3 has 14 residues. Residents of 24 US areas, aged about 18 to 89 years, made up the participants. The sequenced material came from PBMCs or T cells enriched from blood (not recorded which). The source is a woman between 40 and 50 years old with acute COVID-19. V usage is TRBV5-1 and J usage is TRBJ1-2; maybe TRBD1 (6 bases). The CDR3 DNA sequence: TGCGCCAGCAGCTTGAGACAGGATAACTATGGCTACACCTTC. Translation gives CASSLRQDNYGYTF.